This T cell receptor (beta chain) was obtained from a study of shared T cell receptors in the human thymus. Generated by immunoSEQ multiplex PCR, the TCRdb table keeps only in-frame clones and is missing some. The sample has about 500,000 clones; around 82% are singletons. Germline loops: CDR1 SGHVS, CDR2 FNYEAQ. J gave up 4 bases and V 1 base, and 11 bases lay outside the gene matches. The CDR3 runs to 17 residues. These sequences were also reported in another study, on human thymus T cells. From that second work: Repertoires from thymus and blood appeared to show biased V and J gene usage.

This TCR was recovered from a boy under three years old with a congenital heart defect. Source material: thymocytes. This chain joins TRBV7-6 and TRBJ2-7; TRBD1 agrees at 9 bases. The CDR3 sequence is CASSLDRPGTGRYEQYF. CDR3 nucleotides: TGTGCCAGCAGCTTAGACCGGCCCGGGACAGGGAGGTACGAGCAGTACTTC.